This TCR beta chain was captured in a study of T-cell reconstitution after alpha-beta-depleted transplantation in children. This CDR3 region has 14 residues. Trimming stripped 1 base from V and 0 bases from J, with 6 bases between. Germline V lookup: CDR1 LGHNA, CDR2 YSLEER. TCRbeta library construction was performed incorporating unique molecular identifiers. TCRdb passed the PCR reads through MiXCR, listing each CDR3 protein once. The data show 200,000 to 250,000 distinct CDR3 sequences, with roughly a tenth seen just once and around 6.2% held by the top ten. Here the sequenced sample was PBMCs from the stem cell graft donor, taken from the stem cell graft. This sequence was found in a human donor who donated a stem cell graft to a child with acute lymphoblastic leukemia. The chain has TRBV4-3 and TRBJ1-1; maybe TRBD1 (5 bases). The CDR3 loop reads CASSQGDLNTEAFF. DNA of the CDR3: TGCGCCAGCAGCCAAGGGGACTTGAACACTGAAGCTTTCTTT.